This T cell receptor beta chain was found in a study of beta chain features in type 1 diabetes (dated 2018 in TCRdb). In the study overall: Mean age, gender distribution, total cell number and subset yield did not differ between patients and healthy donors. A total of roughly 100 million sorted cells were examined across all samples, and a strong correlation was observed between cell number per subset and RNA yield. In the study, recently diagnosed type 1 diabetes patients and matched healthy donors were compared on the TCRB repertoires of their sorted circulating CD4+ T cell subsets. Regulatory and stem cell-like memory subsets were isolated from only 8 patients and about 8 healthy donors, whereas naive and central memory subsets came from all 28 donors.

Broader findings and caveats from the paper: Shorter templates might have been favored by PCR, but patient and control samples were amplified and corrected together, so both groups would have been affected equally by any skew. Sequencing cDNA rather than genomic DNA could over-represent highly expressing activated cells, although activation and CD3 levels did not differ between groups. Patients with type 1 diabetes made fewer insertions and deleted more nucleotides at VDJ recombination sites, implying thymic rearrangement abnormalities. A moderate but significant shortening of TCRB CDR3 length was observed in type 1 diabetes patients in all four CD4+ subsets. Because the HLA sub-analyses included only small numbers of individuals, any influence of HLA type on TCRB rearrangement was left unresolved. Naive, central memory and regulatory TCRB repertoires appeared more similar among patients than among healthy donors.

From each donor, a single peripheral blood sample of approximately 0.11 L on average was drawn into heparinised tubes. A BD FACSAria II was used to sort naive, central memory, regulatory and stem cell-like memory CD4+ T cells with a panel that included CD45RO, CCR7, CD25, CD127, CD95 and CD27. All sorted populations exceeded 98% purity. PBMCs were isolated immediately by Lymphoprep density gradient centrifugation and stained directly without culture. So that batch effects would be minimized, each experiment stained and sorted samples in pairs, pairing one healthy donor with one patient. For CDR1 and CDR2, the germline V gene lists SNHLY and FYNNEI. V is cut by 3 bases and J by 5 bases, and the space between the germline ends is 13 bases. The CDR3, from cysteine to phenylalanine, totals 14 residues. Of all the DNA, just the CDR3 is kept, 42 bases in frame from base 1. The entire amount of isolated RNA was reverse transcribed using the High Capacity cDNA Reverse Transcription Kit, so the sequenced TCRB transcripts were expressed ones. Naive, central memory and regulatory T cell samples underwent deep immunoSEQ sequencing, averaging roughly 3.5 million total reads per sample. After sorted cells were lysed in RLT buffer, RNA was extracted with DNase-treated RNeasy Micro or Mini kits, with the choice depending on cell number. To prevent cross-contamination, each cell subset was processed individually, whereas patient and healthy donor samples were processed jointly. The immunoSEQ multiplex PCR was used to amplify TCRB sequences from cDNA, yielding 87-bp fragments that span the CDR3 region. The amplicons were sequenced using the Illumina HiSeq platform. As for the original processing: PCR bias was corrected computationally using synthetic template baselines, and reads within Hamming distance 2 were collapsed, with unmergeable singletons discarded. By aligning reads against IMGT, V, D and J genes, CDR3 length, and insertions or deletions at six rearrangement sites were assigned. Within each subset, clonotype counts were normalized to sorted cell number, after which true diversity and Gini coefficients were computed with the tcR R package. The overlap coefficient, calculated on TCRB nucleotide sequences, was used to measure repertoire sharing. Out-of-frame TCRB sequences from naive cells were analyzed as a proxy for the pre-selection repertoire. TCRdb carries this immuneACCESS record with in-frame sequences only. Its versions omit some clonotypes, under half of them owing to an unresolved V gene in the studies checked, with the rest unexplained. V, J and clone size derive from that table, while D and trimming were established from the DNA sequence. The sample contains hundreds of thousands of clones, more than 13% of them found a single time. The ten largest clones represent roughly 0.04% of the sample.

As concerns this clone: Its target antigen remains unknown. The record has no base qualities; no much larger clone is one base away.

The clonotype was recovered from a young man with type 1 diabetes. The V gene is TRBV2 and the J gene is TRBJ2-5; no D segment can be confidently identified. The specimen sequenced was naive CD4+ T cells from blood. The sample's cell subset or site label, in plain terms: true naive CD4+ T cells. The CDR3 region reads CASSEAASTETQYF. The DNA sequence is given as TGTGCCAGCAGTGAGGCGGCCTCCACGGAGACCCAGTACTTC. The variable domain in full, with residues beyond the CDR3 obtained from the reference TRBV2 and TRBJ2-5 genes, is EPEVTQTPSHQVTQMGQEVILRCVPISNHLYFYWYRQILGQKVEFLVSFYNNEISEKSEIFDDQFSVERPDGSNFTLKIRSTKLEDSAMYFCASSEAASTETQYFGPGTRLLVL.